What follows are 8 T cell receptor beta chains derived from one specimen sequenced in a study of cytomegalovirus exposure and HLA in healthy donors. PCR employed 60 Vbeta and 13 Jbeta primers. The repertoire was sequenced with immunoSEQ multiplex PCR; TCRdb's copy has only in-frame clones and lacks some. The sample lists roughly 250,000 clones, roughly 80% seen once, with less than 0.4% in the top ten. The material sequenced was PBMCs. The receptor source for this set is a girl aged 2 to 9 in good health and CMV-seronegative.

This clone is a singleton in its sample. The chain recombines TRBV20-1 with TRBJ1-6, with a tentative D call TRBD1 (5 bases). The CDR3 spans 11 residues. CDR1 and CDR2 (germline): DFQATT, SNEGSKA (reference sequence). The CDR3 nucleotides are TGCAGGGCTGGGGGGTGGTCACCCCTCCACTTT. As protein: CRAGGWSPLHF.

This chain joins TRBV6-5 and TRBJ2-1; 7 bases are shared with TRBD2. Germline lookup yields CDR1 MNHEY and CDR2 SVGAGI. The CDR3 extends over 15 amino acids. V lost 3 bases, J lost 2 bases, and 4 bases stayed unmatched. CDR3: CASSYGGGTYNEQFF. CDR3 in DNA: TGTGCCAGCAGTTATGGCGGGGGAACCTACAATGAGCAGTTCTTC.

The J gene is TRBJ1-3, the V gene TRBV5-1; unclear D gene. Germline CDR1 and CDR2: SGHRS and YFSETQ. The CDR3 has 14 residues. Trimming cost V 4 bases and J 8 bases, with 16 bases left between them. The CDR3 is CASSPEVSWDTIYF. The DNA of the CDR3 is TGCGCCAGCAGCCCGGAGGTTTCGTGGGACACCATATATTTT.

V and J are TRBV6-6 and TRBJ2-5; possibly TRBD1 for D (5 bases). CDR1 and CDR2 from the germline V gene are MNHNY and SVGAGI (reference sequence). CDR3 length: 16 amino acids. Trimming shortened V by 2 bases and J by 1 base, and 14 bases separated the two germline ends. CDR3 coding DNA: TGTGCCAGCAGTTACCACAGGAGAAGGGGCCAAGAGACCCAGTACTTC. It yields the protein CASSYHRRRGQETQYF.

V gene TRBV5-6 combines with J gene TRBJ2-2, with a possible D match to TRBD1 (6 bases). Per the germline V gene, CDR1 is SGHDT and CDR2 is YYEEEE. The CDR3 runs to 14 residues. V was trimmed by 1 base and J by 3 bases, leaving 7 bases between them. As DNA, the CDR3 is TGTGCCAGCAGCTTGCCAGGGGACACCGGGGAGCTGTTTTTT. Protein product: CASSLPGDTGELFF. The full variable domain, in which reference TRBV5-6 and TRBJ2-2 provide the parts outside the CDR3, is DAGVTQSPTHLIKTRGQQVTLRCSPKSGHDTVSWYQQALGQGPQFIFQYYEEEERQRGNFPDRFSGHQFPNYSSELNVNALLLGDSALYLCASSLPGDTGELFFGEGSRLTVL.

The chain uses TRBV9 and TRBJ1-2, with 7 nucleotides matching TRBD1. V shed 0 bases, J shed 6 bases, and the junction held 5 bases outside the gene matches. The CDR3 sequence is 14 residues long. The germline CDR1 and CDR2 sequences are SGDLS and YYNGEE. CDR3 DNA sequence: TGTGCCAGCAGCGTAGCCCCAGGGGGGAATGGCTACACCTTC. It yields the protein CASSVAPGGNGYTF.

V is TRBV9 and J is TRBJ2-3; 9 nucleotides align to TRBD2. CDR3 length equals 15 residues. V trimming: 4 bases; J trimming: 5 bases; junction bases outside the gene matches: 8. CDR1 is SGDLS and CDR2 is YYNGEE in the germline V gene. The DNA for the CDR3 is TGTGCCAGCAGCCAAGGGACTAGCCTTTTAGATACGCAGTATTTT. Protein sequence: CASSQGTSLLDTQYF.

This chain links TRBV2 with TRBJ2-7; 11 nucleotides align to TRBD2. There are 15 residues in the CDR3. V was clipped by 6 bases and J by 3 bases; unmatched bases: 7. The V gene's germline CDR1 is SNHLY and CDR2 FYNNEI. The CDR3 DNA reads TGTGCCAGCAGGGGGCTAGCGGGAGGTCTCTACGAGCAGTACTTC. It is translated as CASRGLAGGLYEQYF.